The 12 T cell receptor beta chains listed next were all sequenced from one sample in a study of beta chain features in type 1 diabetes. The authors reverse transcribed all of the isolated RNA, so sequencing captured expressed TCRB transcripts. The protocol was immunoSEQ multiplex PCR, while the TCRdb copy is restricted to in-frame clones and leaves out a portion. The profile shows fewer than 300,000 clones, approximately 11% of them singletons. Study observations and caveats: Patients with Type 1 diabetes showed moderately but significantly shorter TCRB CDR3s in all four CD4+ subsets.

Antigen specificity for these receptors is unknown. Material for sequencing was naive CD4+ T cells from blood. The receptors here all came from a man aged 25-45 years with type 1 diabetes.

This clone was detected a few times. The rearrangement links TRBV25-1 to TRBJ1-5; TRBD1 matches at 9 bases. Germline V lookup: CDR1 MGHDK, CDR2 SYGVNS. This CDR3 has 13 residues. The junction had 3 bases not matched to a gene; V was cut back by 7 bases and J by 5 bases. CDR3 protein: CASTGTGYQPQHF. In DNA, the CDR3 is TGTGCCAGCACCGGGACAGGGTATCAGCCCCAGCATTTT.

The chain couples TRBV4-3 to TRBJ2-7; 11 bases agree with TRBD1. V shed 4 bases and J 2 bases; nucleotides not matched to a gene: 4. CDR3 size: 15 residues. Germline assignment: CDR1 LGHNA and CDR2 YSLEER. This chain's CDR3 is CASSRGTGGTYEQYF. CDR3 DNA sequence: TGCGCCAGCAGCCGAGGGACAGGGGGAACCTACGAGCAGTACTTC.

The gene calls are TRBV5-1 and TRBJ2-3, with a possible D match to TRBD2 (5 bases). CDR3 length: 15 amino acids. Looked up from germline, CDR1 is SGHRS and CDR2 is YFSETQ. The V gene lost 4 bases and the J gene lost 1 base, with 13 bases spanning the gap. This CDR3 is CASSGGLLGTDTQYF. DNA for the CDR3: TGCGCCAGCAGCGGAGGCCTATTAGGCACAGATACGCAGTATTTT. The full variable domain, rest sourced from reference TRBV5-1 and TRBJ2-3, is KAGVTQTPRYLIKTRGQQVTLSCSPISGHRSVSWYQQTPGQGLQFLFEYFSETQRNKGNFPGRFSGRQFSNSRSEMNVSTLELGDSALYLCASSGGLLGTDTQYFGPGTRLTVL.

This clone was observed a handful of times. The chain employs TRBV4-2 and TRBJ2-7; 7 bases match TRBD1. In germline, CDR1 is LGHNA, CDR2 YNFKEQ. V lost 1 base to trimming and J lost 2 bases; unmatched junction nucleotides: 2. This CDR3 contains 14 residues. The CDR3 sequence: CASSQGDRAYEQYF. DNA for the CDR3: TGTGCCAGCAGCCAAGGAGACAGGGCCTACGAGCAGTACTTC.

The V and J genes are TRBV18 and TRBJ2-3; D uncertain. Germline CDR1 reads KGHSH; CDR2 reads LQKENI. V dropped 11 bases and J dropped 1 base, with 10 bases sitting between them. The CDR3 loop spans 12 amino acids. DNA of the CDR3: TGTGCCGGGTCGGCGGGCACAGATACGCAGTATTTT. Protein sequence: CAGSAGTDTQYF.

This chain links TRBV2 with TRBJ2-2; 9 bases match TRBD1. Per germline, CDR1 SNHLY and CDR2 FYNNEI. The CDR3 has 17 residues. The V and J ends lost 6 bases and 4 bases, in that order; junction bases with no gene match: 12. CDR3 sequence: CASRPERTGVGTGELFF. DNA for the CDR3: TGTGCCAGCAGACCGGAGAGGACAGGGGTGGGCACCGGGGAGCTGTTTTTT.

This clone came up a few times. The J gene is TRBJ2-3, the V gene TRBV19; 7 bases align to TRBD2. This CDR3 has 16 residues. The germline CDR1 and CDR2 sequences are LNHDA and SQIVND (reference sequence). V was clipped by 7 bases and J by 2 bases; unmatched bases: 12. The CDR3 protein is CASTQTPAGTTDTQYF. CDR3 coding DNA: TGTGCCAGTACCCAAACCCCAGCGGGGACCACAGATACGCAGTATTTT.

Here the CDR3 reads CASSPGRGSTDTQYF. CDR3 nucleotide sequence: TGTGCCAGCTCACCGGGCCGGGGAAGCACAGATACGCAGTATTTT. The gene calls are TRBV18 and TRBJ2-3, with D perhaps TRBD2 (5 bases). The ends were cut back, 3 bases at V and 0 bases at J, with 10 bases in the middle. This CDR3 region has 15 residues. Germline lookup yields CDR1 KGHSH and CDR2 LQKENI. Full variable domain (outside the CDR3, taken from reference TRBV18 and TRBJ2-3): NAGVMQNPRHLVRRRGQEARLRCSPMKGHSHVYWYRQLPEEGLKFMVYLQKENIIDESGMPKERFSAEFPKEGPSILRIQQVVRGDSAAYFCASSPGRGSTDTQYFGPGTRLTVL.

This clone was picked up a small number of times. The chain couples TRBV7-8 to TRBJ2-5; D is ambiguous. The germline V gene has CDR1 SGHVS and CDR2 FQNEAQ. The CDR3 loop spans 13 amino acids. The ends were cut back, 6 bases at V and 2 bases at J, with 10 bases in the middle. In DNA, the CDR3 is TGTGCCAGCAGTCCTAGATTGCAAGAGACCCAGTACTTC. It encodes CASSPRLQETQYF.

This clone was recorded only once. CDR3 amino acids: CASSVQDFYGYTF. In nucleotides, the CDR3 is TGTGCCAGCAGCGTTCAAGACTTCTATGGCTACACCTTC. The chain carries TRBV11-2 and TRBJ1-2; D not resolved. Looked up from germline, CDR1 is SGHAT and CDR2 is FQNNGV. Between the trimmed V and J ends, which lost 5 bases and 4 bases, there was a span of 11 bases. This CDR3 has 13 amino acids.

The V call is TRBV6-5, the J call TRBJ1-2, with 9 positions matching TRBD1. CDR1 MNHEY and CDR2 SVGAGI come from the germline V gene. The CDR3 runs to 12 residues. Germline trimming cut 5 bases from V and 8 bases from J; bases unmatched to any gene: 3. CDR3 region: CASSIQGAGYTF. CDR3 coding DNA: TGTGCCAGCAGTATACAGGGGGCGGGCTACACCTTC.

This clone was found a few times. This chain connects TRBV5-1 to TRBJ2-2, with D perhaps TRBD2 (6 bases). Germline V gene sequence: CDR1 SGHRS, CDR2 YFSETQ. V was cut by 2 bases and J by 0 bases, with 11 bases left in between. The CDR3 is 16 residues long. CDR3 sequence (DNA): TGCGCCAGCAGCTTAGTCGGGGAGGCGAACACCGGGGAGCTGTTTTTT. Its protein is CASSLVGEANTGELFF.